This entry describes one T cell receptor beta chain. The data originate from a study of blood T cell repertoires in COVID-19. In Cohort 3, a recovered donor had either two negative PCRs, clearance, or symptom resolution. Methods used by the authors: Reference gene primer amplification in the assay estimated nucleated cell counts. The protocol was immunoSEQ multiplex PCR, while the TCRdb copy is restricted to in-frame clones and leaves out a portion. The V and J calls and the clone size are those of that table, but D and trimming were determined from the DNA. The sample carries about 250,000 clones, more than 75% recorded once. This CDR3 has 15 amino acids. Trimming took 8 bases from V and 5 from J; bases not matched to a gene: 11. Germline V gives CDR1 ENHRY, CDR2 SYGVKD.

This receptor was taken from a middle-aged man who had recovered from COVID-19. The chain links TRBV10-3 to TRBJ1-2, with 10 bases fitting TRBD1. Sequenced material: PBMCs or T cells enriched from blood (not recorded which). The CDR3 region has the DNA TGTGCCATCTTAGCCGGGACAGGGGCAGGATATGGCTACACCTTC. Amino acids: CAILAGTGAGYGYTF.